This T cell receptor (beta chain) was sequenced during a study of shared clonotypes between healthy human individuals. Using immunoSEQ multiplex PCR, the repertoire was profiled, and TCRdb retains in-frame clones only, with some absent. The repertoire has roughly 2,500,000 clones, under 95% of them found once; the top ten carry around 0.37%. Trimming stripped 1 base from V and 8 bases from J, with 15 bases between. Germline CDR1 reads SGHDT; CDR2 reads YYEEEE. CDR3 size: 14 residues. This rearrangement joins TRBV5-6 to TRBJ1-2; TRBD1 might be the D (5 bases). What was sequenced was naive CD4+ T cells from PBMCs. Subset here: CD45RA+ positively selected. The TCR was taken from a man aged 18 to 30 in good health. Some clones in this sample may be carry-over from other donors' samples. CDR3 nucleotide sequence: TGTGCCAGCAGCTTGATTTCCAGACCAGGGGGCTACACCTTC. Translation: CASSLISRPGGYTF. The full variable domain, with the rest looked up from reference TRBV5-6 and TRBJ1-2, is DAGVTQSPTHLIKTRGQQVTLRCSPKSGHDTVSWYQQALGQGPQFIFQYYEEEERQRGNFPDRFSGHQFPNYSSELNVNALLLGDSALYLCASSLISRPGGYTFGSGTRLTVV.